This TCR beta chain is drawn from a study of blood T cells in healthy people across ages. Whole-study findings and limits: The unsorted PBMCs prevented any conclusive comparison of naive versus antigen-experienced cells. TCR beta diversity was tightly associated with the proportion of naive T cells. The fall in TCR beta diversity per million T cells was roughly linear with age.

The authors drew ten milliliters of peripheral blood from each donor. It was with a sample-barcoded 5' primer and a J-beta primer mix that a second PCR of roughly 6 to 12 cycles was run. Each CDR3 protein gets one entry after TCRdb re-called the 5' RACE reads with MiXCR. The data show 1,500,000 or so distinct CDR3 sequences, approximately 59% seen once. Regarding this clonotype: What it binds is unknown.

CDR1 is SGHTA, CDR2 FQGNSA, per germline. CDR3 size: 14 residues. The ends were cut back, 5 bases at V and 1 base at J, with 12 bases in the middle. This sequence originates from a man between 18 and 29 years old in good health. The chain carries TRBV7-2 and TRBJ2-7, with a weak D call TRBD1 (5 bases). Sequenced: blood. CDR3 residues: CASSVEDISYEQYF. CDR3 coding DNA: TGTGCCAGCAGCGTAGAGGACATTTCCTACGAGCAGTACTTC.